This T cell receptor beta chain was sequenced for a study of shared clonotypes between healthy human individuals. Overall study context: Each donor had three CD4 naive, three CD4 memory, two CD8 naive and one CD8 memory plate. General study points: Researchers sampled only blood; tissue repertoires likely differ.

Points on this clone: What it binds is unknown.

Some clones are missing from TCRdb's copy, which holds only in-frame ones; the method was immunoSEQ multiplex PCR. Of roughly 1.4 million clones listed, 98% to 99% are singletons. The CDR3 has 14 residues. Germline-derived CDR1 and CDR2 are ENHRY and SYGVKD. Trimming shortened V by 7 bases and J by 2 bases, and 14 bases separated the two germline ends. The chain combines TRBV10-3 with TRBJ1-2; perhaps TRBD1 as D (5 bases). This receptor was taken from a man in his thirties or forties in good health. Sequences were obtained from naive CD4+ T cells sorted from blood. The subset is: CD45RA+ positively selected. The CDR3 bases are TGTGCCATCACCCGGGAGGGGACCAACTATGGCTACACCTTC. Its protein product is CAITREGTNYGYTF.